This T cell receptor beta chain was retrieved from a study of T cell responses to AZD1222 COVID-19 vaccine. Turning to the study itself: Second-dose groups at about 4 or about 12 weeks were pooled.

Repertoires were generated with immunoSEQ multiplex PCR, while TCRdb's copy carries only in-frame clones and drops some. Among roughly 140,000 clones listed, approximately 89% were seen once. This CDR3 region has 13 residues. Trimming removed 6 bases at V and 3 bases at J, with 11 bases between. This chain uses TRBV12-3 or TRBV12-4 with TRBJ1-2; D unclear. The specimen comprised peripheral blood, sampled on day 0 of AZD1222 vaccination. The source of this sequence is an adult in good health. The CDR3 bases are TGTGCCAGCAGCTCGCAGGCCTACTATGGCTACACCTTC. This encodes CASSSQAYYGYTF.